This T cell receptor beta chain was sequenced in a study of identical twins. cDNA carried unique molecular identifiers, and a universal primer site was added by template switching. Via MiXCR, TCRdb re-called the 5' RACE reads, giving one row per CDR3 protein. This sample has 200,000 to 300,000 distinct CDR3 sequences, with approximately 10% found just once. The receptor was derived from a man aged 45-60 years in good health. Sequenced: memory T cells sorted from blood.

CDR3 in amino acids: CASSHRGASDTQYF. The CDR3 DNA is TGTGCCAGCAGTCACAGGGGTGCTTCAGATACGCAGTATTTT. The rearrangement uses TRBV27 and TRBJ2-3, with TRBD1 matching over 7 bases. The V gene's germline CDR1 is MNHEY and CDR2 SMNVEV (reference sequence). The CDR3 length is 14 residues. V was pared by 5 bases and J by 4 bases, with 6 bases of the junction left unmatched.